The 21 T cell receptor beta chains below come from one sample, sequenced in a study of T-cell memory formation after mild COVID-19. TCRdb reanalysed the 5' RACE reads using MiXCR and keeps one entry per CDR3 protein. The sample records around 300,000 distinct CDR3 sequences, 10% to 15% being singletons. Material: PBMCs or a T cell subset sorted from them (not recorded which). The receptors shown here come from a man younger than 30 who had mild COVID-19 (a few samples of this study predate the infection). Cell type and time point are not known.

This clonotype was counted only a few times. The rearrangement joins TRBV20-1 to TRBJ2-7, with 7 bases fitting TRBD1. In germline, CDR1 is DFQATT, CDR2 SNEGSKA (reference sequence). V lost 7 bases to trimming and J lost 5 bases; unmatched junction nucleotides: 5. The CDR3 contains 11 residues. This CDR3 reads CSVDRDHEQYF. As DNA, the CDR3 is TGCAGTGTAGACAGGGACCACGAGCAGTACTTC.

There are a few counts of this clonotype. The chain carries TRBV11-2 and TRBJ2-2; D remains unclear. The CDR3 totals 17 residues. V was clipped by 4 bases and J by 1 base, with 16 bases between them. Germline loops: CDR1 SGHAT, CDR2 FQNNGV. In DNA, the CDR3 is TGTGCCAGCAGCTCCTTTACAGTATTCGTGAACACCGGGGAGCTGTTTTTT. It yields the protein CASSSFTVFVNTGELFF. Based on the CDR3 plus reference TRBV11-2 and TRBJ2-2, the full variable domain is EAGVAQSPRYKIIEKRQSVAFWCNPISGHATLYWYQQILGQGPKLLIQFQNNGVVDDSQLPKDRFSAERLKGVDSTLKIQPAKLEDSAVYLCASSSFTVFVNTGELFFGEGSRLTVL.

This clonotype was counted many times. The CDR3 DNA reads TGTGCCAGTAGTGTCGGGACACTACTTACGCAGTTCTTC. Protein product: CASSVGTLLTQFF. The J gene is TRBJ2-1, the V gene TRBV19; maybe TRBD1 (6 bases). Germline CDR1 reads LNHDA; CDR2 reads SQIVND (reference sequence). Trimming removed 5 bases from V and 12 bases from J, with 17 bases in between. This CDR3 spans 13 amino acids.

This clonotype has more than one count but fewer than ten. The chain has TRBV5-1 and TRBJ2-3; possibly TRBD2 for D (6 bases). In germline, CDR1 is SGHRS, CDR2 YFSETQ. This CDR3 is built from 16 residues. Trimming pared 4 bases from V and 2 bases from J, leaving 17 bases between. The CDR3 reads CASSPQVGSYTDTQYF. CDR3 bases: TGCGCCAGCAGCCCCCAGGTCGGGAGTTACACAGATACGCAGTATTTT.

The chain is built from TRBV28 and TRBJ2-5; 10 nucleotides agree with TRBD1. With 8 bases clipped from V and 1 base from J, the junction kept 1 base outside the gene matches. The CDR3 has 13 amino acids. Germline V lookup: CDR1 MDHEN, CDR2 SYDVKM. The CDR3 loop reads CASGQGGQETQYF. The CDR3 DNA reads TGTGCCAGCGGACAGGGGGGCCAAGAGACCCAGTACTTC.

This clonotype was detected a few times. This chain connects TRBV4-3 to TRBJ2-2; no clear D gene. Trimming left V 1 base short and J 7 bases short, with 13 bases between. This CDR3 has 15 amino acids. CDR1 and CDR2 (germline): LGHNA, YSLEER. CDR3 protein: CASSQVAVGDGELFF. CDR3 bases: TGCGCCAGCAGCCAAGTAGCCGTAGGCGACGGGGAGCTGTTTTTT.

This clonotype has more than one count but fewer than ten. The chain has TRBV29-1 and TRBJ1-2, with a tentative D call TRBD1 (5 bases). The germline gives CDR1 SQVTM, CDR2 ANQGSEA. The CDR3 loop spans 12 amino acids. V lost 4 bases to trimming and J lost 5 bases, with 11 bases between them. For the CDR3, the DNA is TGCAGCGTTGGCCAGGGCCTATATGGCTACACCTTC. Its protein is CSVGQGLYGYTF. Variable domain in full (rest from reference TRBV29-1 and TRBJ1-2): SAVISQKPSRDICQRGTSLTIQCQVDSQVTMMFWYRQQPGQSLTLIATANQGSEATYESGFVIDKFPISRPNLTFSTLTVSNMSPEDSSIYLCSVGQGLYGYTFGSGTRLTVV.

This chain connects TRBV4-2 to TRBJ2-7, with D possibly matching TRBD1 (5 bases). The germline V gene encodes CDR1 LGHNA and CDR2 YNFKEQ. The CDR3 is 14 residues long. V was pared by 6 bases and J by 0 bases, with 12 bases between. CDR3 in DNA: TGTGCCAGCAGTCCAGTAGACAGCTCCTACGAGCAGTACTTC. The encoded protein is CASSPVDSSYEQYF.

The rearrangement links TRBV3-1 to TRBJ1-1; a weak D match, TRBD1 (6 bases). Trimming took off 0 bases at V and 10 bases at J, with 12 bases between the two ends. CDR1 is LGHDT, CDR2 YNNKEL, per germline (reference sequence). The length of the CDR3 is 13 residues. CDR3 sequence reads: CASSQDSRGRAFF. The CDR3 nucleotides read TGTGCCAGCAGCCAAGATTCCAGGGGAAGAGCTTTCTTT.

The chain has TRBV18 and TRBJ1-2; D remains unclear. Germline lookup yields CDR1 KGHSH and CDR2 LQKENI. The CDR3 runs 13 residues. With 6 bases removed from V and 4 bases from J, the gap between germline ends came to 12 bases. The CDR3 coding sequence is TGTGCCAGCTCGGGCGGCGACCGCTATGGCTACACCTTC. It is translated as CASSGGDRYGYTF.

This sequence joins TRBV7-2 and TRBJ1-1; D gene uncertain. The germline V gene has CDR1 SGHTA and CDR2 FQGNSA. V shed 1 base and J shed 7 bases, with 10 bases lying between them. The CDR3 length is 13 residues. The CDR3 protein is CASSLEFNREAFF. CDR3 DNA sequence: TGTGCCAGCAGCTTAGAGTTCAATCGTGAAGCTTTCTTT.

The chain carries TRBV5-1 and TRBJ2-3; the D gene could be TRBD1 or TRBD2 (5 bases each). Germline lookup yields CDR1 SGHRS and CDR2 YFSETQ. The CDR3 is 15 amino acids. V gave up 4 bases and J gave up 3 bases, with 15 bases separating them. The CDR3 DNA is TGCGCCAGCAGCCGAACGGGGCTGGGAACAGATACGCAGTATTTT. This sequence encodes CASSRTGLGTDTQYF.

J is TRBJ1-2 and V is TRBV14; possible D gene TRBD1, 5 bases. V was clipped by 1 base and J by 4 bases, with 10 bases between them. Per the germline V gene, CDR1 is SGHDN and CDR2 is FVKESK. This CDR3 spans 14 amino acids. CDR3 DNA sequence: TGTGCCAGCAGCCAAGTGGGGGACCTCTATGGCTACACCTTC. It yields the protein CASSQVGDLYGYTF. The full variable domain, its missing parts supplied by reference TRBV14 and TRBJ1-2, is EAGVTQFPSHSVIEKGQTVTLRCDPISGHDNLYWYRRVMGKEIKFLLHFVKESKQDESGMPNNRFLAERTGGTYSTLKVQPAELEDSGVYFCASSQVGDLYGYTFGSGTRLTVV.

This clonotype was counted at least ten times. The rearrangement joins TRBV5-1 to TRBJ1-1; TRBD1 is a possible D gene (6 bases). The CDR3 sequence is 15 residues long. Germline CDR1 reads SGHRS; CDR2 reads YFSETQ. With 0 bases removed from V and 3 bases from J, the gap between germline ends came to 12 bases. Here the CDR3 reads CASSLVGGSDTEAFF. CDR3 in DNA: TGCGCCAGCAGCTTGGTAGGGGGTAGCGACACTGAAGCTTTCTTT. The variable domain in full, with the rest retrieved from reference TRBV5-1 and TRBJ1-1, is KAGVTQTPRYLIKTRGQQVTLSCSPISGHRSVSWYQQTPGQGLQFLFEYFSETQRNKGNFPGRFSGRQFSNSRSEMNVSTLELGDSALYLCASSLVGGSDTEAFFGQGTRLTVV.

This clonotype has just a few counts. This CDR3 reads CASSLEAATGPQHF. The CDR3 nucleotides read TGTGCCAGCAGCTTAGAAGCGGCAACGGGACCCCAGCATTTT. The V and J genes are TRBV7-8 and TRBJ1-5; D remains unclear. This CDR3 is built from 14 residues. Germline V CDR1 and CDR2: SGHVS, FQNEAQ. V lost 1 base and J lost 10, with 14 bases in between.

This clonotype was detected a few times. The chain links TRBV29-1 to TRBJ2-7; TRBD1 or TRBD2 may be the D gene (6 bases each). With 5 bases removed from V and 1 base from J, the gap between germline ends came to 9 bases. The CDR3 spans 12 residues. Germline V lookup: CDR1 SQVTM, CDR2 ANQGSEA. CDR3 in amino acids: CSVRGGSYEQYF. As DNA, the CDR3 is TGCAGCGTTAGAGGGGGGTCCTACGAGCAGTACTTC.

This clonotype was seen once. The chain links TRBV16 to TRBJ2-3; no definite D call. V was clipped by 3 bases and J by 4 bases, with 5 bases between them. CDR3 length equals 12 residues. Germline CDR1 is KGHSY and CDR2 is FQNENV. As DNA, the CDR3 is TGTGCCAGCAGCCACGGAGCAGATACGCAGTATTTT. Translation gives CASSHGADTQYF.

At least ten counts were recorded for this clonotype. The chain employs TRBV3-1 and TRBJ2-2; D gene ambiguous. V lost 3 bases and J lost 7, with 6 bases in between. Germline assignment: CDR1 LGHDT and CDR2 YNNKEL (reference sequence). There are 12 residues in the CDR3. CDR3 in amino acids: CASSQLSGELFF. The DNA for the CDR3 is TGTGCCAGCAGCCAGTTAAGCGGGGAGCTGTTTTTT.

This chain links TRBV7-9 with TRBJ1-2; D gene ambiguous. The CDR3 covers 14 residues. CDR1 is SEHNR and CDR2 is FQNEAQ in the germline V gene (reference sequence). V gave up 1 base and J gave up 7 bases, with 13 bases separating them. CDR3 residues: CASSLDTLASGYTF. CDR3 nucleotide sequence: TGTGCCAGCAGCTTAGATACCCTCGCGAGTGGCTACACCTTC. The complete variable domain, with remaining parts taken from reference TRBV7-9 and TRBJ1-2, reads DTGVSQNPRHKITKRGQNVTFRCDPISEHNRLYWYRQTLGQGPEFLTYFQNEAQLEKSRLLSDRFSAERPKGSFSTLEIQRTEQGDSAMYLCASSLDTLASGYTFGSGTRLTVV.

In its sample, this clonotype was seen a few times. This chain links TRBV27 with TRBJ1-2; D not resolved. V was cut by 7 bases and J by 4 bases, with 13 bases left in between. Germline V gene lookup returns CDR1 MNHEY and CDR2 SMNVEV (reference sequence). The CDR3 loop spans 13 amino acids. The CDR3 spells CASKGQVPYGYTF. The CDR3, as DNA: TGTGCCAGCAAGGGCCAGGTGCCCTATGGCTACACCTTC.

This rearrangement joins TRBV28 to TRBJ1-3, with TRBD1 as a possible D gene (6 bases). V lost 6 bases and J 7 bases, leaving 16 bases between the germline ends. The length of the CDR3 is 14 residues. Germline CDR1 MDHEN, CDR2 SYDVKM. The CDR3 spells CASSIDRSGNTIYF. CDR3 DNA: TGTGCCAGCAGCATCGACAGGTCCGGGAACACCATATATTTT.